This T cell receptor (beta chain) appears in the sequencing data of a study of T-cell reconstitution after alpha-beta-depleted transplantation in children. The CDR3 runs to 15 residues. Trimming took 1 base from V and 4 from J, leaving 16 bases between them. Germline V gene lookup returns CDR1 DFQATT and CDR2 SNEGSKA (reference sequence). The TCRbeta library incorporated unique molecular identifiers. TCRdb reanalysed the PCR reads using MiXCR and keeps one entry per CDR3 protein. The sample includes around 600,000 distinct CDR3 sequences, around 17% of them seen just once. The sample consisted of PBMCs from the stem cell graft donor, taken from the stem cell graft. The sequence derives from a human donor who donated a stem cell graft to a child with acute myeloid leukemia. The gene calls are TRBV20-1 and TRBJ1-1; weak D call: TRBD1 (6 bases). In nucleotides, the CDR3 is TGCAGTGCTAGAGCTGGTGGGGGGCGCGTCACTGAAGCTTTCTTT. This translates into CSARAGGGRVTEAFF.